Below are 14 T cell receptor beta chains sequenced from a single sample in a study of Tregs in tolerant kidney transplant recipients. Only in-frame clones appear in the TCRdb table, and some are missing; sequencing was by immunoSEQ multiplex PCR. This sample carries 240,000 or so clones, around 82% of them seen once, and the ten largest clones take 0.64%. The sample was CD4+ T cells from blood. The source of these receptors is a human donor in good health.

The chain is built from TRBV5-6 and TRBJ2-1; D ambiguous. The CDR3 is 15 amino acids. The germline CDR1 and CDR2 sequences are SGHDT and YYEEEE. The V gene lost 1 base and the J gene lost 1 base, with 9 bases spanning the gap. The CDR3 sequence is CASSLSELSYNEQFF. For the CDR3, the DNA is TGTGCCAGCAGCTTGTCGGAACTTTCCTACAATGAGCAGTTCTTC.

The chain links TRBV5-1 to TRBJ2-1, with D perhaps matching TRBD2 (5 bases). V shed 1 base and J shed 0 bases, with 14 bases lying between them. Germline V CDR1 and CDR2: SGHRS, YFSETQ. This CDR3 is 17 amino acids long. Written as DNA, the CDR3 is TGCGCCAGCAGCTTGCGGCAAGCGGCAAACTCCTACAATGAGCAGTTCTTC. Protein product: CASSLRQAANSYNEQFF. Full variable domain (missing parts from reference TRBV5-1 and TRBJ2-1): KAGVTQTPRYLIKTRGQQVTLSCSPISGHRSVSWYQQTPGQGLQFLFEYFSETQRNKGNFPGRFSGRQFSNSRSEMNVSTLELGDSALYLCASSLRQAANSYNEQFFGPGTRLTVL.

Turning to this clone: The sample has other DNA sequences that encode this CDR3 too. The rearrangement joins TRBV18 to TRBJ1-3; maybe TRBD1 (5 bases). CDR3 length: 15 residues. CDR1 and CDR2 (germline): KGHSH, LQKENI. The germline V and J ends were trimmed by 1 base and 0 bases, with 7 bases remaining between them. The CDR3 sequence: CASSPLDSSGNTIYF. The DNA of the CDR3 is TGTGCCAGCTCACCACTCGACAGCTCTGGAAACACCATATATTTT.

This rearrangement joins TRBV5-5 to TRBJ2-3, with D tentatively TRBD1 (6 bases). This CDR3 comprises 15 residues. Trimming cost V 4 bases and J 2 bases, with 14 bases left between them. The germline V gene encodes CDR1 SGHKS and CDR2 YYEKEE (reference sequence). CDR3 region: CASSLGTIATDTQYF. The CDR3 DNA follows: TGTGCCAGCAGCCTGGGGACAATAGCCACAGATACGCAGTATTTT.

The chain carries TRBV6-6 and TRBJ2-3, with D maybe TRBD2 (6 bases). This CDR3 region has 12 residues. Germline values: CDR1 MNHNY, CDR2 SVGAGI (reference sequence). Between the trimmed V and J ends, which lost 8 bases and 4 bases, there was a span of 10 bases. The CDR3 here is CASRPGADTQYF. CDR3 in DNA: TGTGCCAGCCGGCCGGGGGCAGATACGCAGTATTTT.

In its sample, this clone was seen a few times. J is TRBJ1-2 and V is TRBV20-1; D is ambiguous. Looked up from germline, CDR1 is DFQATT and CDR2 is SNEGSKA (reference sequence). The CDR3 runs 9 residues. The CDR3 sequence is CSSLYGYTF. The CDR3 DNA follows: TGCAGCAGTCTCTATGGCTACACCTTC.

The V and J genes are TRBV7-6 and TRBJ1-4; TRBD1 aligns across 7 bases. The V and J ends lost 5 bases and 1 base, in that order; junction bases with no gene match: 4. CDR1 is SGHVS, CDR2 FNYEAQ, per germline. This CDR3 spans 15 amino acids. CDR3 loop: CASSLQGLTNEKLFF. In DNA form, the CDR3 reads TGTGCCAGCAGCCTACAGGGGTTAACTAATGAAAAACTGTTTTTT.

In nucleotides, the CDR3 is TGCGCCAGCAGCAAACCTAGCGGGGGCCCCCTTTCGGCCGGGGAGCTGTTTTTT. Translation gives CASSKPSGGPLSAGELFF. The chain employs TRBV5-1 and TRBJ2-2; TRBD2 matches at 10 bases. After removal of 4 bases from V and 6 bases from J, the junction contained 15 bases not matched to a gene. This CDR3 is 18 amino acids long. Germline CDR1 is SGHRS and CDR2 is YFSETQ.

The J gene is TRBJ2-5, the V gene TRBV6-6; the match to TRBD2 covers 7 bases. Trimming at V came to 2 bases and at J to 5 bases, leaving 5 bases not matched to a gene. CDR1 is MNHNY, CDR2 SVGAGI, per germline (reference sequence). This CDR3 is 14 amino acids long. Here the CDR3 DNA reads TGTGCCAGCAGTTACACGGGAGGCGGGGAGACCCAGTACTTC. Protein: CASSYTGGGETQYF.

The rearrangement joins TRBV7-9 to TRBJ2-5; 10 bases line up with TRBD1. Per germline, CDR1 SEHNR and CDR2 FQNEAQ (reference sequence). V trimming: 7 bases; J trimming: 5 bases; junction bases outside the gene matches: 10. This CDR3 has 15 amino acids. DNA of the CDR3: TGTGCCAGCACCTCCATGGGGGGACAGGGGGAGACCCAGTACTTC. This translates into CASTSMGGQGETQYF. The whole variable domain, remainder taken from reference TRBV7-9 and TRBJ2-5, is DTGVSQNPRHKITKRGQNVTFRCDPISEHNRLYWYRQTLGQGPEFLTYFQNEAQLEKSRLLSDRFSAERPKGSFSTLEIQRTEQGDSAMYLCASTSMGGQGETQYFGPGTRLLVL.

This clone was found once. The chain recombines TRBV19 with TRBJ1-5; D ambiguous. Germline CDR1 and CDR2: LNHDA and SQIVND (reference sequence). The CDR3 sequence is 14 residues long. Trimming took 3 bases from V and 4 from J, leaving 10 bases between them. The CDR3 region is CASSMRGFNQPQHF. In DNA, the CDR3 is TGTGCCAGTAGTATGAGAGGGTTTAATCAGCCCCAGCATTTT.

The V call is TRBV27, the J call TRBJ2-2; 8 bases line up with TRBD2. Germline V gene data show CDR1 as MNHEY and CDR2 as SMNVEV (reference sequence). The CDR3 covers 15 residues. V trimming: 3 bases; J trimming: 5 bases; junction bases outside the gene matches: 5. The CDR3 nucleotides read TGTGCCAGCAGTTTCGGGACTAGACGGACCGGGGAGCTGTTTTTT. As protein: CASSFGTRRTGELFF.

This clone turned up a few times. This chain connects TRBV11-2 to TRBJ2-1; no definite D call. V lost 2 bases, J lost 9 bases, and 14 bases lay in between. CDR3 length equals 14 residues. CDR1 and CDR2 (germline): SGHAT, FQNNGV. CDR3 sequence reads: CASSLYRDLSEQFF. The CDR3 bases are TGTGCCAGCAGCTTATATAGGGATTTGAGTGAGCAGTTCTTC.

Details on this clone: One end of the junction fails to match germline, which may point to a read error. Other DNA sequences of this sample code for an identical CDR3. This chain connects TRBV2 to TRBJ1-5; D is unresolved. The CDR3 covers 14 residues. The germline gives CDR1 SNHLY, CDR2 FYNNEI. CDR3 residues: CASTTGYSNQPQHF. CDR3 sequence (DNA): TGTGCCAGCACAACGGGCTATAGCAACCAGCCCCAGCATTTT.